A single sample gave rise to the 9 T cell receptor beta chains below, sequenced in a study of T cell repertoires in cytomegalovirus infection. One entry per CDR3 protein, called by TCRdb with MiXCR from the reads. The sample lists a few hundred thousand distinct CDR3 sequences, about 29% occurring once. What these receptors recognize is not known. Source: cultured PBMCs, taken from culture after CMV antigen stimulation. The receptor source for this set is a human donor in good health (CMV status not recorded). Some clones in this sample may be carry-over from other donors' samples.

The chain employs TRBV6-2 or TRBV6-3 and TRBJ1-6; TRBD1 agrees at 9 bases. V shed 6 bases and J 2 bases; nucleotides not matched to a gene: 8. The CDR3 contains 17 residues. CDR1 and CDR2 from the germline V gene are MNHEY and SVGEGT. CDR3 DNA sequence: TGTGCCAGCAGCAGGACAGGGGACCTCGCCTATAATTCACCCCTCCACTTT. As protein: CASSRTGDLAYNSPLHF.

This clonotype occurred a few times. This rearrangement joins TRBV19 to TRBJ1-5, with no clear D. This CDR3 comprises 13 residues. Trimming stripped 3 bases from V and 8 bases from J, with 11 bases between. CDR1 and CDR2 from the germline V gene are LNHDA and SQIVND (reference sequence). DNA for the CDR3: TGTGCCAGTAGTATGGGAAGGATGGAGCCCCAGCATTTT. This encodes CASSMGRMEPQHF.

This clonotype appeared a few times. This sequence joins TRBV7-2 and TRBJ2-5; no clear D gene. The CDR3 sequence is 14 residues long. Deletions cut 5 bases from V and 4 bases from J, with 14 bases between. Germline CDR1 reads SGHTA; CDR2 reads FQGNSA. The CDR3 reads CASSLNPAGETQYF. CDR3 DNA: TGTGCCAGCAGCCTAAACCCGGCTGGAGAGACCCAGTACTTC.

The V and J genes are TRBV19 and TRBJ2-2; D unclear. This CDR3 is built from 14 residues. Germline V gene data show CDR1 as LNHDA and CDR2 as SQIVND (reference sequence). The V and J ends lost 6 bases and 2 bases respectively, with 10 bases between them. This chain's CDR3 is CASRLLDNTGELFF. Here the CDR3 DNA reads TGTGCCAGTAGACTCCTGGACAACACCGGGGAGCTGTTTTTT.

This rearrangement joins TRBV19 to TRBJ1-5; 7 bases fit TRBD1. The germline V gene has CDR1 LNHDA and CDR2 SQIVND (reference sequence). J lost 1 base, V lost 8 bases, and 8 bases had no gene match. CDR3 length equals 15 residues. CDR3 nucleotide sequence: TGTGCCAGTGGGGTGGGAGGGGGCAGCAATCAGCCCCAGCATTTT. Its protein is CASGVGGGSNQPQHF.

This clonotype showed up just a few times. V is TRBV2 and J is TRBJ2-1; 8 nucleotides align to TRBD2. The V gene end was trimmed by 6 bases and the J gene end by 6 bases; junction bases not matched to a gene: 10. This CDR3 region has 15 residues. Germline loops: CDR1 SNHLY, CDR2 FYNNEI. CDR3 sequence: CASSNQGLVFNEQFF. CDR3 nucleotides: TGTGCCAGCAGCAACCAGGGACTAGTATTCAATGAGCAGTTCTTC.

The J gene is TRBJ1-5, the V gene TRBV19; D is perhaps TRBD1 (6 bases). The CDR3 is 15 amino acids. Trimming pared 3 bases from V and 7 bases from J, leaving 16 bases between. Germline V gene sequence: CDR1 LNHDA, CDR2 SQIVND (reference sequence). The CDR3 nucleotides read TGTGCCAGTAGTATCATGGGGGGGCCGGGACAGCCCCAGCATTTT. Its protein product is CASSIMGGPGQPQHF.

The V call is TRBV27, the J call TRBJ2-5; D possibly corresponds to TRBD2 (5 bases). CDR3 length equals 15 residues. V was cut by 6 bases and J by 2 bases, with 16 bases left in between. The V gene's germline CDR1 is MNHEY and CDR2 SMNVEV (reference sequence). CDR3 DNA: TGTGCCAGCAGCCTAAAAGAGAGGGATCAAGAGACCCAGTACTTC. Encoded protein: CASSLKERDQETQYF.

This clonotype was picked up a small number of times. CDR3 sequence reads: CASCRDPKSSGANVLTF. CDR3 coding DNA: TGTGCCAGCTGCCGGGACCCCAAGAGCTCTGGGGCCAACGTCCTGACTTTC. The V call is TRBV6-5, the J call TRBJ2-6; D possibly matches TRBD1 or TRBD2 (5 bases each). This CDR3 contains 17 residues. Germline V gene data show CDR1 as MNHEY and CDR2 as SVGAGI. V lost 8 bases, J lost 0 bases, and 17 bases lay in between.